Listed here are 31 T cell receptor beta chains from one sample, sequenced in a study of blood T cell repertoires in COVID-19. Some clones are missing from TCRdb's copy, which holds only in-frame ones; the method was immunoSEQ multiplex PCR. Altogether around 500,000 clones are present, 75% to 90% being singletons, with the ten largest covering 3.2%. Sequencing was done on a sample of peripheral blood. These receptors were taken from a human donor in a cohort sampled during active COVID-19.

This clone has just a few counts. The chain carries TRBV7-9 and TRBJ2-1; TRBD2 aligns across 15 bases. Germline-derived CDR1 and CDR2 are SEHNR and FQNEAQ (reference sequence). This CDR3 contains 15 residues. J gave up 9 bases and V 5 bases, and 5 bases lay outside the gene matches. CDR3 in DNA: TGTGCCAGCAGCGGGCGGACTAGCGGGAGGGGTGAGCAGTTCTTC. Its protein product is CASSGRTSGRGEQFF.

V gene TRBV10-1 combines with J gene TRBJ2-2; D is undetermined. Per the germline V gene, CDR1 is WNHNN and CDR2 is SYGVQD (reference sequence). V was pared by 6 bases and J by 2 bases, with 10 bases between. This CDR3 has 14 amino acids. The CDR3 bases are TGCGCCAGCAGGGTTCGAGAAAACACCGGGGAGCTGTTTTTT. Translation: CASRVRENTGELFF.

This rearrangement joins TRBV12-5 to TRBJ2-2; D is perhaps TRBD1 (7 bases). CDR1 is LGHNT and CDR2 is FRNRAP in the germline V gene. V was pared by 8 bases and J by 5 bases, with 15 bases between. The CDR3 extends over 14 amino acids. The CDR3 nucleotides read TGTGCTAGTTGGAAGGGGGCGGGAACCGGGGAGCTGTTTTTT. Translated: CASWKGAGTGELFF.

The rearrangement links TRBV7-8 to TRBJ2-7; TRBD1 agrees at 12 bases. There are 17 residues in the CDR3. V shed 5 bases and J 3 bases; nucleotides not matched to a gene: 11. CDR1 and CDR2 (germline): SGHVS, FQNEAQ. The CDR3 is CASSPRGGTGGFYEQYF. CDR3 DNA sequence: TGTGCCAGCAGCCCCCGAGGCGGGACAGGGGGCTTCTACGAGCAGTACTTC.

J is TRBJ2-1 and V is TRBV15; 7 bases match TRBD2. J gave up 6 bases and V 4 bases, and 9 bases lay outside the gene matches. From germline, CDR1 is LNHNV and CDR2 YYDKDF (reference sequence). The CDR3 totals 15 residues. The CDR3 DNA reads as TGTGCCACCAGCAAATCTGCGGGAGCTCGCAATGAGCAGTTCTTC. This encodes CATSKSAGARNEQFF.

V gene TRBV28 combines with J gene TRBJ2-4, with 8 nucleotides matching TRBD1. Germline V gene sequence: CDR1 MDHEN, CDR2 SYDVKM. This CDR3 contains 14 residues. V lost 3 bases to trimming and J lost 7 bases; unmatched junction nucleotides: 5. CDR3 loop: CASSLTGAWNIQYF. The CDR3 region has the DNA TGTGCCAGCAGTTTGACAGGGGCATGGAACATTCAGTACTTC.

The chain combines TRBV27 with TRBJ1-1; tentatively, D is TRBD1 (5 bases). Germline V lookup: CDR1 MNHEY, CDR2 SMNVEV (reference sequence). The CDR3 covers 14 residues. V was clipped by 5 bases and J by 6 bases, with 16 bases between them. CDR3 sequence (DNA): TGTGCCAGCAGTGACAGTTGGGCTTTTTCTGAAGCTTTCTTT. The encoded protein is CASSDSWAFSEAFF.

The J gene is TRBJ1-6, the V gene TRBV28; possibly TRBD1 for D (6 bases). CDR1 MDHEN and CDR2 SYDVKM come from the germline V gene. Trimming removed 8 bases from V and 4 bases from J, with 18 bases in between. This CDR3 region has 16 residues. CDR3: CASLDGGQFYNSPLHF. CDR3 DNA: TGTGCCAGCCTAGACGGAGGACAGTTTTATAATTCACCCCTCCACTTT. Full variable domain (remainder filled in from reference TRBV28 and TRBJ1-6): DVKVTQSSRYLVKRTGEKVFLECVQDMDHENMFWYRQDPGLGLRLIYFSYDVKMKEKGDIPEGYSVSREKKERFSLILESASTNQTSMYLCASLDGGQFYNSPLHFGNGTRLTVT.

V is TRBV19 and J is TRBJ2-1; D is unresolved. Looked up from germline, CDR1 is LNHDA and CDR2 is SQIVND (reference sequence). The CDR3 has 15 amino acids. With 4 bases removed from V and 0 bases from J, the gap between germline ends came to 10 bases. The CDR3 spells CASSSTWSSYNEQFF. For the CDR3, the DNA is TGTGCCAGTAGTAGTACTTGGAGCTCCTACAATGAGCAGTTCTTC.

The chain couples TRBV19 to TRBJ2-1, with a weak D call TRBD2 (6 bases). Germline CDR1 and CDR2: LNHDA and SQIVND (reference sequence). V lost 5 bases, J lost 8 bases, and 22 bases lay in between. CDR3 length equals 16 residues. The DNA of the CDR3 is TGTGCCAGTAGTCGGCTAGCGCCTCAAGGGGCCGATGAGCAGTTCTTC. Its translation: CASSRLAPQGADEQFF.

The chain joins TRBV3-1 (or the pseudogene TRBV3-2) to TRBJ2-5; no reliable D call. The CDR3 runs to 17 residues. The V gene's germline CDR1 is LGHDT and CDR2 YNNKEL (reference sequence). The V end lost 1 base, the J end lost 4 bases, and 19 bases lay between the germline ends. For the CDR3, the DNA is TGTGCCAGCAGCCAAGGCCTAGGCGGTATTCCCCCAGAGACCCAGTACTTC. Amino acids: CASSQGLGGIPPETQYF.

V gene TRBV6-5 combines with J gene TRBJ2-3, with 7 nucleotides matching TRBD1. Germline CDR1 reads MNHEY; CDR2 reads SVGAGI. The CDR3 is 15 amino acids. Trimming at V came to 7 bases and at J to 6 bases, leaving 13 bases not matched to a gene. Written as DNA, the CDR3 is TGTGCCAGCAATCTCGGACAGGTTATGGGGGATACGCAGTATTTT. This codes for CASNLGQVMGDTQYF.

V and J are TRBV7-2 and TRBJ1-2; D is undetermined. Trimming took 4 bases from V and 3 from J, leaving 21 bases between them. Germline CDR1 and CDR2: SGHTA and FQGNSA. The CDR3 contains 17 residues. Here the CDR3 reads CASSSGIYKFGYYGYTF. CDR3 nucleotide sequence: TGTGCCAGCAGCTCCGGGATCTACAAGTTTGGGTACTATGGCTACACCTTC.

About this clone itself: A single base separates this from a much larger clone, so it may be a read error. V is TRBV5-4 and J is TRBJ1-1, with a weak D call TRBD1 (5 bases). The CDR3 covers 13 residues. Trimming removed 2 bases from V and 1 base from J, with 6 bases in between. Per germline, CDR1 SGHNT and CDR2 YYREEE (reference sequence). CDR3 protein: CASSLTGNTEAFF. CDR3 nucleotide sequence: TGTGCCAGCAGCTTAACAGGGAACACTGAAGCTTTCTTT.

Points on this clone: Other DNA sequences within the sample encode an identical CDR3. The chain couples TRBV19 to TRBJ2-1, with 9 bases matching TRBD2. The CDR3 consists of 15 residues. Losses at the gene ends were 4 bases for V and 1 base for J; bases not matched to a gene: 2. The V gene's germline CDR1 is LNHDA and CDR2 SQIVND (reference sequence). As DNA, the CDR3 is TGTGCCAGTAGTAGTAGCGGGAGTTCCTACAATGAGCAGTTCTTC. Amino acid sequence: CASSSSGSSYNEQFF.

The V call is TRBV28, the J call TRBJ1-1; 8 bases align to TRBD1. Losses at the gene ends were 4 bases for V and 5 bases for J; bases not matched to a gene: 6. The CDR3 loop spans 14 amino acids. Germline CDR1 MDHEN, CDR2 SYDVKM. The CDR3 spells CASSSRGRRTEAFF. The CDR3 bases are TGTGCCAGCAGTTCCAGGGGGCGGCGAACTGAAGCTTTCTTT.

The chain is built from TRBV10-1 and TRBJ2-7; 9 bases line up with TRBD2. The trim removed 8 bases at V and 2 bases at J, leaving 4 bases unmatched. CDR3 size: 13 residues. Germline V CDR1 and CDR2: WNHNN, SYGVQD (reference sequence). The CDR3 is CASGASGTYEQYF. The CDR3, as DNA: TGCGCCAGCGGGGCTAGCGGGACCTACGAGCAGTACTTC.

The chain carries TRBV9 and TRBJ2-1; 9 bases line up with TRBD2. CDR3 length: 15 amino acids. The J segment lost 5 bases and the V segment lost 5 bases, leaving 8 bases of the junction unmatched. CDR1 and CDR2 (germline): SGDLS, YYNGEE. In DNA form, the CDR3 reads TGTGCCAGCAGTGGAAGACTAGCGGAAAACAATGAGCAGTTCTTC. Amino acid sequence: CASSGRLAENNEQFF.

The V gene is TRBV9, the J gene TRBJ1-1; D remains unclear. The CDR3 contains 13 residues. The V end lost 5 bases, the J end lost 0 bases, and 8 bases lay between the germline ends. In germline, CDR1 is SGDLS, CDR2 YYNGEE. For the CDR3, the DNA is TGTGCCAGCAGTGACAACCTGAACACTGAAGCTTTCTTT. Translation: CASSDNLNTEAFF.

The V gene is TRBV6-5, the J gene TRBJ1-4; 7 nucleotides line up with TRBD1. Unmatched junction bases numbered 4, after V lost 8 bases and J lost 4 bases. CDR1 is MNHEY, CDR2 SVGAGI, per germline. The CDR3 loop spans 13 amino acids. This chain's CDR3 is CASAQGNNEKLFF. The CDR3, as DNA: TGTGCCAGCGCACAGGGGAATAATGAAAAACTGTTTTTT.

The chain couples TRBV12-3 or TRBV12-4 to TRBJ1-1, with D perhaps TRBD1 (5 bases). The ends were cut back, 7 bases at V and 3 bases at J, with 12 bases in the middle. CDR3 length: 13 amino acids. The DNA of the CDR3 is TGTGCCAGCACCCTGACAGTCGACACTGAAGCTTTCTTT. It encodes CASTLTVDTEAFF.

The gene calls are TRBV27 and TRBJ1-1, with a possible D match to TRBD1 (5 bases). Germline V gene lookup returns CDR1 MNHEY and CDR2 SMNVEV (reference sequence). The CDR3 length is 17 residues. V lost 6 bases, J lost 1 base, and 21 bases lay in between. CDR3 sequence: CASRAWGLGHGNTEAFF. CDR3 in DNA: TGTGCCAGCAGAGCTTGGGGACTCGGACACGGGAACACTGAAGCTTTCTTT.

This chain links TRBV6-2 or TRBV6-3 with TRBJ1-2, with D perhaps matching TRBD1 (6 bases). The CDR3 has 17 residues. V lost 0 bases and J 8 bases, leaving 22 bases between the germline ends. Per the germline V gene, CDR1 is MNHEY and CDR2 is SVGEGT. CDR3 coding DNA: TGTGCCAGCAGTTACTCGGGGTCGCCAGGGGCCTCGAGGGGCTACACCTTC. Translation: CASSYSGSPGASRGYTF.

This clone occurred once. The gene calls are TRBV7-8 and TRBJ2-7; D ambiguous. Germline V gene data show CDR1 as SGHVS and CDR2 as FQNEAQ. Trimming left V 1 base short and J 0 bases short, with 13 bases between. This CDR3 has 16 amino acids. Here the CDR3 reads CASSLGHPRNSYEQYF. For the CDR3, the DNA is TGTGCCAGCAGCTTAGGGCACCCGCGGAACTCCTACGAGCAGTACTTC.

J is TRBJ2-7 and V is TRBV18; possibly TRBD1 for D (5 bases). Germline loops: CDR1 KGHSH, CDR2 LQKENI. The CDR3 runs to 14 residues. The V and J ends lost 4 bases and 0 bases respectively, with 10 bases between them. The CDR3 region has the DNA TGTGCCAGCTCACAGACAGATACCTCCTACGAGCAGTACTTC. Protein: CASSQTDTSYEQYF. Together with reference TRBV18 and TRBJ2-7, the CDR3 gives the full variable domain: NAGVMQNPRHLVRRRGQEARLRCSPMKGHSHVYWYRQLPEEGLKFMVYLQKENIIDESGMPKERFSAEFPKEGPSILRIQQVVRGDSAAYFCASSQTDTSYEQYFGPGTRLTVT.

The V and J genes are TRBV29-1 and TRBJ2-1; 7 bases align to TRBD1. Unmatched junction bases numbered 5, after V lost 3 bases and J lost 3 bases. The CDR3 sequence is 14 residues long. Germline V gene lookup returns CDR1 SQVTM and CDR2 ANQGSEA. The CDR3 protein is CSVDDRVVYNEQFF. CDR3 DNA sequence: TGCAGCGTTGATGACAGGGTGGTCTACAATGAGCAGTTCTTC.

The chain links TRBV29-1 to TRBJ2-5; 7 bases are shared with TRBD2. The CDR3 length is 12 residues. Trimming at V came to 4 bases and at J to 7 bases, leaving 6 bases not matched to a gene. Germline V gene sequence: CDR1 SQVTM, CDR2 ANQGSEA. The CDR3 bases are TGCAGCGTTGGGGGGGGAAGCTTGACCCAGTACTTC. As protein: CSVGGGSLTQYF.

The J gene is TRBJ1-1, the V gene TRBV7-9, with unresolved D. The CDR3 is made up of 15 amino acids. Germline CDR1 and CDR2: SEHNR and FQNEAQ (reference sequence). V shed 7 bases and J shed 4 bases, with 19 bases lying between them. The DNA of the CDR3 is TGTGCCAGCACCCCGAGACGCGAGGATAGCACTGAAGCTTTCTTT. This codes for CASTPRREDSTEAFF.

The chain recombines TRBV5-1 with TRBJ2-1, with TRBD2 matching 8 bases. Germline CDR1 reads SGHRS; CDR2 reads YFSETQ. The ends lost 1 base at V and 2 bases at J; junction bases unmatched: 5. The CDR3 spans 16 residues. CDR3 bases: TGCGCCAGCAGCTTGCAAGCGGGAGTAACCTACAATGAGCAGTTCTTC. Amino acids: CASSLQAGVTYNEQFF.

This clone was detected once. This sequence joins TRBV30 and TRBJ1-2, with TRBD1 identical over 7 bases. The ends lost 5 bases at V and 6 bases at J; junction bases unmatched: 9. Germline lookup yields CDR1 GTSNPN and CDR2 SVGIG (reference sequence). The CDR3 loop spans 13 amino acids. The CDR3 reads CAWGTEEVHGYTF. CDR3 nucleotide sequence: TGTGCCTGGGGGACAGAGGAAGTCCATGGCTACACCTTC.

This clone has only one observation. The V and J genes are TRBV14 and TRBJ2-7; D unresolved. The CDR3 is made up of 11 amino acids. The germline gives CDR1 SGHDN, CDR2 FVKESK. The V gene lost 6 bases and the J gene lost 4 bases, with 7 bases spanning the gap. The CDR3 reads CASSQFYEQYF. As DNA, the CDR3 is TGTGCCAGCAGTCAGTTTTACGAGCAGTACTTC.